This T cell receptor beta chain was captured by sequencing in a study of cytomegalovirus exposure and HLA in healthy donors. Amplification used 60 Vbeta primers and 13 Jbeta primers. Generated by immunoSEQ multiplex PCR, the TCRdb table keeps only in-frame clones and is missing some. The table lists 200,000 to 250,000 clones, over 65% of them singletons. Regarding the study as a whole: In a later analysis, at a false discovery rate of 0.05, roughly 17,000 TCR beta sequences matched HLA alleles. For most TCR sequences rarity was the rule, although some public TCRs occurred in many donors.

Comment on this clone: Antigen unknown. At one boundary the junction diverges from the germline segment, which might be a read error.

The CDR3 sequence is 15 residues long. From germline, CDR1 is SGHAT and CDR2 FQNNGV. This chain links TRBV11-2 with TRBJ2-7; 8 bases align to TRBD1. The sequenced sample was PBMCs. This clonotype originated in a man aged 18 to 35 in good health and CMV-seronegative. The DNA of the CDR3 is TGTGCCAGCAGATTAGAGACAGGGGCCTCCTACGAGCAGTACTTC. The encoded protein is CASRLETGASYEQYF.